Sequencing of this TCR beta chain was carried out in a study of shared clonotypes between healthy human individuals. Study-wide findings and caveats: Represented genetic and exposure-history diversity was restricted by having few donors.

The CDR3 covers 14 residues. Trimming cost V 10 bases and J 1 base, with 16 bases left between them. Germline V gene sequence: CDR1 MDHEN, CDR2 SYDVKM. About this clone itself: As yet, its antigen is unknown.

Study processing details: With immunoSEQ giving junction-only sequences and no quality scores, filtering differed. Some clones are missing from TCRdb's copy, which holds only in-frame ones; the method was immunoSEQ multiplex PCR. V and J calls and clone size are given by that table; D and trimming were obtained from the DNA. The sample shows 450,000 to 650,000 clones, 70% to 80% of them seen only once. Sequenced material: PBMCs. The TCR sequence derives from a middle-aged woman in good health. Some clones in this sample may be carry-over from other donors' samples. The gene calls are TRBV28 and TRBJ1-1, with D maybe TRBD1 (5 bases). The CDR3 sequence is CATSGGTTNTEAFF. CDR3 coding DNA: TGTGCCACCTCTGGGGGGACCACGAACACTGAAGCTTTCTTT.